One and the same sample provided the 12 T cell receptor beta chains below, sequenced in a study of circulating and synovial CD4+ cells in juvenile arthritis. Measured with immunoSEQ multiplex PCR; TCRdb has only the in-frame clones, and not every one. The data show 34,000 or so clones, roughly 94% seen once. The sequencing sample was made of CD4+ T cells from blood. These receptor sequences come from a human donor with juvenile idiopathic arthritis.

The table lists this clone with a count of one. The V call is TRBV6-5, the J call TRBJ2-7, with no clear D. Germline CDR1 MNHEY, CDR2 SVGAGI. The V end lost 6 bases, the J end lost 0 bases, and 12 bases lay between the germline ends. The CDR3 is 14 amino acids. The CDR3 coding sequence is TGTGCCAGCAGACCCCCCGGTGTCTCCTACGAGCAGTACTTC. Translation: CASRPPGVSYEQYF.

The genes are TRBV11-2 and TRBJ1-4; D is perhaps TRBD1 (5 bases). The germline V and J ends were trimmed by 3 bases and 0 bases, with 14 bases remaining between them. The V gene's germline CDR1 is SGHAT and CDR2 FQNNGV. This CDR3 has 17 residues. The CDR3 bases are TGTGCCAGCAGCTTCGGTTTGGGGGGAGCAACTAATGAAAAACTGTTTTTT. Amino acid sequence: CASSFGLGGATNEKLFF.

V gene TRBV5-6 combines with J gene TRBJ1-6, with D perhaps TRBD1 (5 bases). The CDR3 loop spans 11 amino acids. The germline CDR1 and CDR2 sequences are SGHDT and YYEEEE. Trimming pared 7 bases from V and 9 bases from J, leaving 8 bases between. The CDR3 sequence: CASGRVSPLHF. The CDR3 DNA follows: TGTGCCAGCGGCAGGGTTTCACCCCTCCACTTT.

This clone was recorded only once. This chain connects TRBV6-1 to TRBJ1-1, with TRBD1 identical over 8 bases. V gave up 4 bases and J gave up 7 bases; unmatched junction bases: 5. CDR1 and CDR2 (germline): MNHNS, SASEGT. The CDR3 totals 13 residues. The CDR3 DNA reads TGTGCCAGCAGTGTATCGGACAGGGTTGAAGCTTTCTTT. Protein sequence: CASSVSDRVEAFF.

The V gene is TRBV18, the J gene TRBJ1-1; tentative D call: TRBD1 (5 bases). V shed 4 bases and J shed 4 bases, with 7 bases lying between them. In germline, CDR1 is KGHSH, CDR2 LQKENI. The CDR3 runs to 12 residues. The CDR3 DNA reads as TGTGCCAGCTCACGGGACTTCACTGAAGCTTTCTTT. It codes for CASSRDFTEAFF.

The chain couples TRBV4-1 to TRBJ2-5; D remains ambiguous. The germline V gene has CDR1 MGHRA and CDR2 YSYEKL. The CDR3 sequence is 12 residues long. Trimming removed 0 bases at V and 4 bases at J, with 3 bases between. The CDR3 loop reads CASSQERETQYF. The DNA for the CDR3 is TGCGCCAGCAGCCAAGAGAGAGAGACCCAGTACTTC.

The V call is TRBV7-6, the J call TRBJ1-1, with TRBD1 identical over 7 bases. This CDR3 has 14 amino acids. The germline CDR1 and CDR2 sequences are SGHVS and FNYEAQ. V lost 5 bases, J lost 11 bases, and 14 bases stayed unmatched. CDR3 in amino acids: CASSQRRQGSEAFF. The CDR3 DNA reads TGTGCCAGCAGCCAGCGAAGACAGGGATCGGAGGCTTTCTTT.

This chain links TRBV19 with TRBJ2-5, with TRBD1 identical over 11 bases. With V trimmed by 6 bases and J by 4 bases, 4 bases remained unmatched. The germline V gene encodes CDR1 LNHDA and CDR2 SQIVND (reference sequence). The CDR3 sequence is 14 residues long. The CDR3 loop reads CASSGTGGLETQYF. The CDR3 region has the DNA TGTGCCAGTAGCGGGACAGGGGGTTTAGAGACCCAGTACTTC. The whole variable domain, remainder taken from reference TRBV19 and TRBJ2-5, is DGGITQSPKYLFRKEGQNVTLSCEQNLNHDAMYWYRQDPGQGLRLIYYSQIVNDFQKGDIAEGYSVSREKKESFPLTVTSAQKNPTAFYLCASSGTGGLETQYFGPGTRLLVL.

V usage is TRBV7-3 and J usage is TRBJ2-1, with 8 bases matching TRBD2. Germline V CDR1 and CDR2: SGHTA, FQGTGA. The CDR3 is 17 amino acids. Losses at the gene ends were 5 bases for V and 0 bases for J; bases not matched to a gene: 9. CDR3 DNA: TGTGCCAGCAGCCTGAATAGCGGGGTCAGCTCCTACAATGAGCAGTTCTTC. Its protein is CASSLNSGVSSYNEQFF.

The chain uses TRBV7-2 and TRBJ2-5; 9 bases align to TRBD2. The germline V gene encodes CDR1 SGHTA and CDR2 FQGNSA. Losses at the gene ends were 11 bases for V and 1 base for J; bases not matched to a gene: 8. The CDR3 consists of 14 residues. The CDR3 spells CAARASGAQETQYF. CDR3 DNA: TGTGCCGCAAGAGCTAGCGGGGCCCAAGAGACCCAGTACTTC.

This clone appeared a few times. The chain links TRBV5-1 to TRBJ1-3, with D maybe TRBD1 (5 bases). The CDR3 totals 16 residues. Trimming cost V 4 bases and J 0 bases, with 14 bases left between them. Germline CDR1 reads SGHRS; CDR2 reads YFSETQ. CDR3 nucleotide sequence: TGCGCCAGCAGCCGTACCGACAGCCCCTCTGGAAACACCATATATTTT. The encoded protein is CASSRTDSPSGNTIYF.

The J gene is TRBJ2-5, the V gene TRBV25-1; D is perhaps TRBD2 (6 bases). The ends were cut back, 6 bases at V and 2 bases at J, with 10 bases in the middle. This CDR3 region has 13 residues. Germline-derived CDR1 and CDR2 are MGHDK and SYGVNS. The CDR3 bases are TGTGCCAGCAGGGCCGGGGGTCAAGAGACCCAGTACTTC. Encoded protein: CASRAGGQETQYF. The full variable domain, its missing parts supplied by reference TRBV25-1 and TRBJ2-5, is EADIYQTPRYLVIGTGKKITLECSQTMGHDKMYWYQQDPGMELHLIHYSYGVNSTEKGDLSSESTVSRIRTEHFPLTLESARPSHTSQYLCASRAGGQETQYFGPGTRLLVL.